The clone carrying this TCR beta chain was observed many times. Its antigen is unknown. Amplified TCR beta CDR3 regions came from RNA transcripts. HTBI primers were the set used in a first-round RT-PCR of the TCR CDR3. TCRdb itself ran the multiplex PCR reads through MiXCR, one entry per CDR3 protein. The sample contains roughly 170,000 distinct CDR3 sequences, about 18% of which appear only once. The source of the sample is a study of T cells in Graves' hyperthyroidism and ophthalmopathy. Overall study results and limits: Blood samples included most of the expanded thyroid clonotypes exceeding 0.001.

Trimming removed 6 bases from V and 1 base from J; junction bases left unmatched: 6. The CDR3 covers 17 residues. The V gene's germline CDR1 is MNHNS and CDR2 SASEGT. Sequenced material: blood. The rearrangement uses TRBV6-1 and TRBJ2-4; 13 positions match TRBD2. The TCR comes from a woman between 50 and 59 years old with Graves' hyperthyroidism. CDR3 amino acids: CASRGLAGVGAKNIQYF. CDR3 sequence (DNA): TGTGCCAGCAGAGGACTAGCGGGGGTAGGGGCCAAAAACATTCAGTACTTC.